Described below is a single TCR beta chain sequence and its context. Its antigen is still unknown. The sample comes from a study of vaccination and CD4 T cells after COVID-19. The sample's treatment: roughly 10-day PBMC culture with coronavirus spike peptide pools or control peptides (ViraFEST assay). Sequenced with the Oncomine TCR Beta short-read assay was DNA taken from cultured CD4+ T cells. TCRdb ran MiXCR on the PCR reads and lists one entry per CDR3 protein. The repertoire holds roughly 15,000 distinct CDR3 sequences, with 61% as singletons. The CDR3 sequence is 16 residues long. Germline-derived CDR1 and CDR2 are DFQATT and SNEGSKA (reference sequence). The V and J ends lost 5 bases and 4 bases, in that order; junction bases with no gene match: 9.

Specimen: CD4+ T cells from blood, cultured in vitro. This TCR was sampled from a human donor who had recovered from COVID-19. This sequence joins TRBV20-1 and TRBJ2-5, with 14 bases identical to TRBD2. CDR3: CSALGLAGGGGETQYF. CDR3 bases: TGCAGTGCTTTAGGACTAGCGGGAGGTGGTGGAGAGACCCAGTACTTC.